The 29 T cell receptor beta chains below all came from one sample that was sequenced in a study of control samples from healthy donors and cancer patients. Produced via immunoSEQ multiplex PCR; TCRdb's table is partial and in-frame only. The sample carries some 110,000 clones, around 90% recorded once. Sequenced sample: blood. The receptors originated from a woman aged 70-85 years in good health.

This clone occurred a few times. V usage is TRBV5-8 and J usage is TRBJ2-4, with 7 bases fitting TRBD2. The germline gives CDR1 SGHTS, CDR2 YDEGEE. The V and J ends lost 4 bases and 1 base, in that order; junction bases with no gene match: 8. This CDR3 contains 16 residues. CDR3 nucleotide sequence: TGTGCCAGCAGCCGCGGGGGAGCTGAGGCCAAAAACATTCAGTACTTC. This translates into CASSRGGAEAKNIQYF.

The rearrangement joins TRBV7-2 to TRBJ1-5; D is uncertain. From germline, CDR1 is SGHTA and CDR2 FQGNSA. The CDR3 runs 13 residues. V was shortened by 5 bases and J by 5 bases, with 10 bases between the two germline ends. CDR3 region: CASSPDGYQPQHF. The DNA for the CDR3 is TGTGCCAGCAGCCCAGATGGATATCAGCCCCAGCATTTT.

This clone has a single count. This chain connects TRBV6-4 to TRBJ1-2; perhaps TRBD1 as D (5 bases). The CDR3 totals 17 residues. V dropped 2 bases and J dropped 3 bases, with 19 bases sitting between them. The V gene's germline CDR1 is MRHNA and CDR2 SNTAGT. Here the CDR3 reads CASSDRDGLKRDYGYTF. The CDR3 nucleotides are TGTGCCAGCAGTGACCGGGACGGACTCAAAAGGGACTATGGCTACACCTTC.

This clone was recorded a few times. The chain recombines TRBV5-8 with TRBJ2-7; possibly TRBD2 for D (6 bases). Germline lookup yields CDR1 SGHTS and CDR2 YDEGEE. This CDR3 has 13 amino acids. V lost 2 bases to trimming and J lost 5 bases, with 11 bases between them. The DNA for the CDR3 is TGTGCCAGCAGCTTCCGGGAGCCCCACGAGCAGTACTTC. It encodes CASSFREPHEQYF. Full variable domain (missing parts from reference TRBV5-8 and TRBJ2-7): EAGVTQSPTHLIKTRGQQATLRCSPISGHTSVYWYQQALGLGLQFLLWYDEGEERNRGNFPPRFSGRQFPNYSSELNVNALELEDSALYLCASSFREPHEQYFGPGTRLTVT.

The chain carries TRBV11-2 and TRBJ2-5, with 14 bases aligning to TRBD2. V trimming: 2 bases; J trimming: 1 base; junction bases outside the gene matches: 3. The CDR3 is 17 residues long. Germline CDR1 reads SGHAT; CDR2 reads FQNNGV. In DNA form, the CDR3 reads TGTGCCAGCAGCTTAAGGGGGACTAGCGGGGGCCAAGAGACCCAGTACTTC. It translates to CASSLRGTSGGQETQYF.

The chain links TRBV2 to TRBJ1-4, with 8 bases identical to TRBD1. CDR3 length equals 15 residues. Germline CDR1 reads SNHLY; CDR2 reads FYNNEI. Trimming cost V 4 bases and J 3 bases; bases outside gene matches: 4. The CDR3 here is CASSVTGASNEKLFF. The CDR3 DNA reads TGTGCCAGCAGTGTGACAGGGGCCTCTAATGAAAAACTGTTTTTT.

The chain is built from TRBV10-3 and TRBJ1-6; 8 bases are a match to TRBD1. V lost 11 bases to trimming and J lost 8 bases; unmatched junction nucleotides: 8. The CDR3 sequence is 13 residues long. CDR1 and CDR2 (germline): ENHRY, SYGVKD. The CDR3 DNA reads TGTGCCGGAGGGGACAGGAGGGATTCACCCCTCCACTTT. It codes for CAGGDRRDSPLHF.

This chain joins TRBV10-3 and TRBJ2-2, with TRBD2 identical over 14 bases. Per germline, CDR1 ENHRY and CDR2 SYGVKD. This CDR3 contains 16 residues. Unmatched junction bases numbered 0, after V lost 0 bases and J lost 6 bases. The CDR3 reads CAISESTSGGAGELFF. CDR3 coding DNA: TGTGCCATCAGTGAGTCGACTAGCGGGGGGGCCGGGGAGCTGTTTTTT.

The rearrangement links TRBV10-1 to TRBJ2-3; the match to TRBD2 covers 8 bases. The length of the CDR3 is 15 residues. Germline assignment: CDR1 WNHNN and CDR2 SYGVQD (reference sequence). Unmatched junction bases numbered 1, after V lost 2 bases and J lost 0 bases. CDR3 nucleotides: TGCGCCAGCAGTGAGACTAGCGGCAGCACAGATACGCAGTATTTT. Protein sequence: CASSETSGSTDTQYF.

This clone was recorded a few times. Within the sample, other DNA sequences also encode this same CDR3. This rearrangement joins TRBV19 to TRBJ2-3, with D tentatively TRBD1 or TRBD2 (5 bases each). This CDR3 has 13 residues. Germline V CDR1 and CDR2: LNHDA, SQIVND (reference sequence). The CDR3 protein is CATRGASTDTQYF. Here the CDR3 DNA reads TGTGCTACTAGGGGCGCTAGCACAGATACGCAGTATTTT.

The chain links TRBV11-2 to TRBJ1-6, with TRBD1 matching over 10 bases. Germline-derived CDR1 and CDR2 are SGHAT and FQNNGV. This CDR3 region has 16 residues. J gave up 7 bases and V 2 bases, and 5 bases lay outside the gene matches. The CDR3 protein is CASSLSRTGGNSPLHF. The DNA for the CDR3 is TGTGCCAGCAGCTTATCCCGGACAGGGGGAAATTCACCCCTCCACTTT.

The chain is built from TRBV29-1 and TRBJ1-2, with 7 bases that match TRBD1. The CDR3 runs to 13 residues. Germline V gives CDR1 SQVTM, CDR2 ANQGSEA. J gave up 1 base and V 7 bases, and 6 bases lay outside the gene matches. The CDR3 region has the DNA TGCAGCGCGGGGGGACAGAGTAACTATGGCTACACCTTC. It encodes CSAGGQSNYGYTF.

V is TRBV29-1 and J is TRBJ1-2, with D maybe TRBD1 (5 bases). The ends were cut back, 7 bases at V and 3 bases at J, with 18 bases in the middle. Per germline, CDR1 SQVTM and CDR2 ANQGSEA. The CDR3 has 14 residues. CDR3 bases: TGCAGCGCCAAAAAGGGCAGGGACCACTATGGCTACACCTTC. Translated: CSAKKGRDHYGYTF.

The chain carries TRBV6-7 and TRBJ2-1; 9 positions match TRBD1. TRBV6-7 is an ORF; its function is uncertain. V was clipped by 1 base and J by 5 bases; unmatched bases: 24. This CDR3 is built from 22 residues. The chain's CDR3 is CASSYFRPRGQGRGHLNNEQFF. DNA of the CDR3: TGTGCCAGCAGTTACTTTAGACCCCGGGGACAGGGTCGTGGGCATCTTAACAATGAGCAGTTCTTC.

The chain is built from TRBV7-2 and TRBJ1-2, with TRBD1 as a possible D gene (5 bases). Trimming pared 3 bases from V and 8 bases from J, leaving 13 bases between. This CDR3 comprises 13 residues. Germline-derived CDR1 and CDR2 are SGHTA and FQGNSA. The CDR3 region has the DNA TGTGCCAGCAGCTTGGGCAGGGAGGGAGGCTACACCTTC. Its protein product is CASSLGREGGYTF.

This CDR3 reads CASSPPGGRDSDYEQYF. The CDR3, as DNA: TGTGCCAGCAGCCCGCCTGGGGGGAGGGACAGCGACTACGAGCAGTACTTC. The chain is built from TRBV7-9 and TRBJ2-7; D is perhaps TRBD1 or TRBD2 (7 bases each). The V gene's germline CDR1 is SEHNR and CDR2 FQNEAQ (reference sequence). This CDR3 spans 17 amino acids. V lost 5 bases and J lost 3, with 23 bases in between.

The chain has TRBV5-1 and TRBJ2-2; no clear D gene. This CDR3 is 15 amino acids long. Per germline, CDR1 SGHRS and CDR2 YFSETQ. Between the trimmed V and J ends, which lost 3 bases and 0 bases, there was a span of 9 bases. CDR3 amino acids: CASSSGDSNTGELFF. CDR3 bases: TGCGCCAGCAGCTCCGGAGATTCGAACACCGGGGAGCTGTTTTTT.

The chain couples TRBV24-1 to TRBJ2-1, with D perhaps matching TRBD1 (7 bases). With 3 bases removed from V and 5 bases from J, the gap between germline ends came to 16 bases. Germline CDR1 reads KGHDR; CDR2 reads SFDVKD. The CDR3 runs 16 residues. CDR3: CATSDPGGGTDNEQFF. Here the CDR3 DNA reads TGTGCCACCAGTGATCCAGGTGGCGGGACAGACAATGAGCAGTTCTTC.

This clone has just one count. J is TRBJ2-7 and V is TRBV7-3, with 10 bases that match TRBD1. Germline loops: CDR1 SGHTA, CDR2 FQGTGA. V was clipped by 4 bases and J by 5 bases; unmatched bases: 8. This CDR3 has 15 residues. The CDR3 spells CASSSTGTGAHEQYF. The CDR3 DNA sequence: TGTGCCAGCAGCTCAACCGGGACAGGGGCTCACGAGCAGTACTTC.

The V gene is TRBV19, the J gene TRBJ2-5, with D possibly being TRBD1 (5 bases). This CDR3 comprises 14 residues. V was trimmed by 5 bases and J by 0 bases, leaving 10 bases between them. The germline V gene has CDR1 LNHDA and CDR2 SQIVND (reference sequence). CDR3 DNA sequence: TGTGCCAGTAGTCATCCAGGGTACCAAGAGACCCAGTACTTC. Translation: CASSHPGYQETQYF.

The chain is built from TRBV15 and TRBJ2-2, with 12 bases matching TRBD1. Trimming at V came to 6 bases and at J to 5 bases, leaving 7 bases not matched to a gene. The CDR3 extends over 16 amino acids. CDR1 is LNHNV, CDR2 YYDKDF, per germline (reference sequence). The CDR3, as DNA: TGTGCCACCAGAAACCCGGGACAGGGGGCGACCGGGGAGCTGTTTTTT. Residues: CATRNPGQGATGELFF. The full variable domain, rest sourced from reference TRBV15 and TRBJ2-2, is DAMVIQNPRYQVTQFGKPVTLSCSQTLNHNVMYWYQQKSSQAPKLLFHYYDKDFNNEADTPDNFQSRRPNTSFCFLDIRSPGLGDTAMYLCATRNPGQGATGELFFGEGSRLTVL.

The rearrangement links TRBV5-1 to TRBJ2-7, with D perhaps matching TRBD1 or TRBD2 (5 bases each). Looked up from germline, CDR1 is SGHRS and CDR2 is YFSETQ. The CDR3 extends over 15 amino acids. With 1 base removed from V and 3 bases from J, the gap between germline ends came to 14 bases. The CDR3 reads CASSLPMGPNYEQYF. In DNA form, the CDR3 reads TGCGCCAGCAGCTTGCCTATGGGACCGAACTACGAGCAGTACTTC.

V gene TRBV28 combines with J gene TRBJ2-7; 8 positions agree with TRBD1. V was pared by 5 bases and J by 3 bases, with 6 bases of the junction left unmatched. Germline CDR1 and CDR2: MDHEN and SYDVKM. The CDR3 has 14 residues. The CDR3 loop is CASSHQGQGYEQYF. The DNA of the CDR3 is TGTGCCAGCAGTCACCAAGGACAGGGCTACGAGCAGTACTTC. The full variable domain, with the rest looked up from reference TRBV28 and TRBJ2-7, is DVKVTQSSRYLVKRTGEKVFLECVQDMDHENMFWYRQDPGLGLRLIYFSYDVKMKEKGDIPEGYSVSREKKERFSLILESASTNQTSMYLCASSHQGQGYEQYFGPGTRLTVT.

V gene TRBV21-1 combines with J gene TRBJ2-4; no DNA check was done on the table's D call, TRBD1. TRBV21-1 is designated a pseudogene. This CDR3 spans 16 amino acids. The chain's CDR3 is CASSITGPLAKNIQYF. The CDR3 nucleotides are TGTGCCAGCAGCATAACAGGGCCCCTAGCCAAAAACATTCAGTACTTC.

This clone was detected only a few times. The chain joins TRBV6-1 to TRBJ2-5; D is possibly TRBD2 (7 bases). Trimming pared 2 bases from V and 9 bases from J, leaving 13 bases between. Germline V CDR1 and CDR2: MNHNS, SASEGT. CDR3 size: 13 residues. The CDR3 protein is CASSELREGAQYF. The CDR3 DNA follows: TGTGCCAGCAGTGAACTCAGGGAGGGGGCCCAGTACTTC.

V and J are TRBV5-1 and TRBJ1-1, with TRBD1 matching 9 bases. V was pared by 1 base and J by 4 bases, with 20 bases of the junction left unmatched. The V gene's germline CDR1 is SGHRS and CDR2 YFSETQ. This CDR3 is built from 20 residues. CDR3 protein: CASSLTGRYRDRDSVTEAFF. The CDR3 region has the DNA TGCGCCAGCAGCTTGACGGGTCGGTACCGGGACAGGGATAGCGTCACTGAAGCTTTCTTT.

The chain carries TRBV7-3 and TRBJ1-6; possibly TRBD1 for D (6 bases). The CDR3 contains 13 residues. CDR1 SGHTA and CDR2 FQGTGA come from the germline V gene. Trimming left V 4 bases short and J 10 bases short, with 11 bases between. The CDR3 region is CASSSRGESPLHF. In DNA, the CDR3 is TGTGCCAGCAGCTCCAGGGGAGAGTCACCCCTCCACTTT.

The chain employs TRBV3-1 (or the pseudogene TRBV3-2) and TRBJ1-2; no clear D. Trimming pared 4 bases from V and 0 bases from J, leaving 15 bases between. The CDR3 loop spans 16 amino acids. The germline V gene has CDR1 LGHDT and CDR2 YNNKEL (reference sequence). The CDR3 reads CASSPRSETSNYGYTF. The DNA of the CDR3 is TGTGCCAGCAGCCCCCGGAGTGAGACCTCTAACTATGGCTACACCTTC.

CDR3 sequence reads: CASSGNYGYTF. The CDR3 coding sequence is TGTGCCAGCAGTGGGAACTATGGCTACACCTTC. The rearrangement uses TRBV2 and TRBJ1-2; D gene unclear. Trimming removed 4 bases from V and 2 bases from J, with 2 bases in between. CDR3 length: 11 residues. In germline, CDR1 is SNHLY, CDR2 FYNNEI.